Following are 8 T cell receptor beta chains from one sample sequenced in a study of neoadjuvant anti-PD-1 for oral cavity cancer. Only in-frame clones appear in the TCRdb table, and some are missing; sequencing was by immunoSEQ multiplex PCR. The data hold about 14,000 clones, with about two thirds observed a single time. The time point here: after neoadjuvant nivolumab, at surgical resection. The source material was PBMCs, sampled after nivolumab (anti-PD-1) treatment. Receptors originate from a person aged 35-79 years with oral cavity squamous cell carcinoma.

The chain couples TRBV28 to TRBJ1-1; weak D call: TRBD1 (6 bases). Germline V gene sequence: CDR1 MDHEN, CDR2 SYDVKM. This CDR3 has 14 residues. V gave up 3 bases and J gave up 3 bases, with 11 bases separating them. The CDR3 coding sequence is TGTGCCAGCAGTTTGGGGGGCCCAGACACTGAAGCTTTCTTT. Translating it yields CASSLGGPDTEAFF.

This clone has a handful of counts. The chain uses TRBV9 and TRBJ2-1; 9 nucleotides match TRBD2. The CDR3 loop spans 12 amino acids. V trimming: 3 bases; J trimming: 15 bases; junction bases outside the gene matches: 7. Germline V gene lookup returns CDR1 SGDLS and CDR2 YYNGEE. The CDR3 spells CASSASSGIPFF. CDR3 nucleotide sequence: TGTGCCAGCAGCGCGTCTAGCGGGATACCGTTCTTC.

The chain carries TRBV9 and TRBJ2-5; no reliable D call. This CDR3 has 15 residues. V was cut by 2 bases and J by 1 base, with 12 bases left in between. Per germline, CDR1 SGDLS and CDR2 YYNGEE. CDR3 residues: CASSVGRNGQETQYF. The CDR3 DNA reads TGTGCCAGCAGCGTCGGCAGGAATGGCCAAGAGACCCAGTACTTC.

The chain links TRBV30 to TRBJ1-5; D may be TRBD1 (6 bases). Germline loops: CDR1 GTSNPN, CDR2 SVGIG (reference sequence). Trimming stripped 0 bases from V and 6 bases from J, with 9 bases between. This CDR3 is built from 13 residues. CDR3 DNA sequence: TGTGCCTGGAGTGTTGGGGGCGGTCAGCCCCAGCATTTT. Its translation is CAWSVGGGQPQHF.

The chain is built from TRBV6-5 and TRBJ2-1, with 9 bases identical to TRBD1. The V gene end was trimmed by 7 bases and the J gene end by 9 bases; junction bases not matched to a gene: 7. This CDR3 comprises 13 residues. In germline, CDR1 is MNHEY, CDR2 SVGAGI. This CDR3 reads CASKWGQGGEQFF. The DNA of the CDR3 is TGTGCCAGCAAGTGGGGACAGGGTGGTGAGCAGTTCTTC.

V gene TRBV6-6 combines with J gene TRBJ1-4, with D unclear. V was pared by 6 bases and J by 4 bases, with 9 bases between. The CDR3 runs 13 residues. The germline gives CDR1 MNHNY, CDR2 SVGAGI (reference sequence). For the CDR3, the DNA is TGTGCCAGCAGGGCGTCCCTTAATGAAAAACTGTTTTTT. It specifies CASRASLNEKLFF.

The chain joins TRBV5-4 to TRBJ2-7, with D possibly matching TRBD1 (6 bases). Germline assignment: CDR1 SGHNT and CDR2 YYREEE (reference sequence). The CDR3 contains 14 residues. Trimming shortened V by 0 bases and J by 3 bases, and 10 bases separated the two germline ends. CDR3: CASSLGGLNYEQYF. In DNA, the CDR3 is TGTGCCAGCAGCTTGGGGGGGCTTAACTACGAGCAGTACTTC. The full variable domain, rest sourced from reference TRBV5-4 and TRBJ2-7, is ETGVTQSPTHLIKTRGQQVTLRCSSQSGHNTVSWYQQALGQGPQFIFQYYREEENGRGNFPPRFSGLQFPNYSSELNVNALELDDSALYLCASSLGGLNYEQYFGPGTRLTVT.

The genes are TRBV9 and TRBJ1-1; 8 bases map to TRBD1. The germline gives CDR1 SGDLS, CDR2 YYNGEE. The CDR3 length is 14 residues. V lost 3 bases, J lost 5 bases, and 6 bases stayed unmatched. The CDR3 protein is CASSAETGATEAFF. The CDR3 nucleotides read TGTGCCAGCAGCGCCGAGACAGGGGCGACTGAAGCTTTCTTT.